The subject of this entry is one T cell receptor beta chain. The data were produced by immunoSEQ multiplex PCR, yet TCRdb's version contains in-frame clones alone and is incomplete. This table holds approximately 80,000 clones, 70% to 90% found once. The sample originates from a study of OX40 agonist ivuxolimab in advanced cancers. The V end was cut by 3 bases, the J end by 8 bases, with 13 bases between. The CDR3 extends over 13 amino acids. CDR1 and CDR2 from the germline V gene are SGHTA and FQGTGA. The clonotype comes from an adult with an advanced solid tumor such as melanoma, head and neck, liver or kidney cancer. V gene TRBV7-3 combines with J gene TRBJ1-1; D might be TRBD1 (5 bases). The starting material was CD4+ or CD8+ T cells sorted from blood, obtained in a trial of the OX40 agonist ivuxolimab. The CDR3, as DNA: TGTGCCAGCAGCTTCGGGGGAGGGAGGGAAGCTTTCTTT. It codes for CASSFGGGREAFF. Combining the CDR3 with reference TRBV7-3 and TRBJ1-1 gives the whole variable domain GAGVSQTPSNKVTEKGKYVELRCDPISGHTALYWYRQSLGQGPEFLIYFQGTGAADDSGLPNDRFFAVRPEGSVSTLKIQRTERGDSAVYLCASSFGGGREAFFGQGTRLTVV.